This T cell receptor (beta chain) was profiled in a study of OX40 agonist ivuxolimab in advanced cancers. Trimming took off 0 bases at V and 0 bases at J, with 9 bases between the two ends. Germline V gives CDR1 SGHTA, CDR2 FQGTGA. The CDR3 runs to 16 residues. Produced via immunoSEQ multiplex PCR; TCRdb's table is partial and in-frame only. The sample consists of 25,000 or so clones, roughly three quarters of them appearing once. The sequence came from an adult with an advanced solid tumor such as melanoma, head and neck, liver or kidney cancer. The specimen comprised CD4+ or CD8+ T cells sorted from blood, sampled in a trial of the OX40 agonist ivuxolimab. This chain connects TRBV7-3 to TRBJ2-1; no clear D gene. CDR3 sequence reads: CASSLTVGISYNEQFF. The CDR3 nucleotides are TGTGCCAGCAGCTTAACGGTGGGTATCTCCTACAATGAGCAGTTCTTC.